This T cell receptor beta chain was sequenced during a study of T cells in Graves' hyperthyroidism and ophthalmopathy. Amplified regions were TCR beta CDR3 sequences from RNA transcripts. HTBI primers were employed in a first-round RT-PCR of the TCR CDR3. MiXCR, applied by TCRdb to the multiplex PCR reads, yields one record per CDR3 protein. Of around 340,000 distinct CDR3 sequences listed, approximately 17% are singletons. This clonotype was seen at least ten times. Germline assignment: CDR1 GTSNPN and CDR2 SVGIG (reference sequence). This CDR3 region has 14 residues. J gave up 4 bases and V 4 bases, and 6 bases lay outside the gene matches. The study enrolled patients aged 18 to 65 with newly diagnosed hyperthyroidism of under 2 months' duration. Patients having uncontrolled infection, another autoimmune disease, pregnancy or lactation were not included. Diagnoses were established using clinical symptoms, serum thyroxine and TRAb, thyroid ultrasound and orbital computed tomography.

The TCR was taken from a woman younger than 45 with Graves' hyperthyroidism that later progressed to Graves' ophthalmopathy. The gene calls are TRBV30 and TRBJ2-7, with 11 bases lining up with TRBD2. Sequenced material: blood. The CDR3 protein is CAWNSGLAVYEQYF. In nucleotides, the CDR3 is TGTGCCTGGAACTCGGGACTAGCGGTTTACGAGCAGTACTTC.